This TCR beta chain was retrieved from a study of identical twins. One entry per CDR3 protein results from TCRdb running MiXCR on the 5' RACE reads. The data contain hundreds of thousands of distinct CDR3 sequences, 9% to 15% of them seen just once; the ten biggest clones take up around 1.5%. Study results and caveats: Its conclusions, products of cross-sectional statistical analysis, did not come from following the same donors.

This CDR3 is 17 amino acids long. Trimming shortened V by 4 bases and J by 2 bases, and 19 bases separated the two germline ends. With regard to this clonotype: Its specificity is unknown.

These sequences were also reported in another study, on yellow fever vaccine responses in identical twins.

Sequencing input: PBMCs. This clonotype was obtained from a woman between 18 and 30 years old in good health. The J gene is TRBJ2-3, the V gene TRBV12-3 or TRBV12-4; D may match TRBD1 or TRBD2 (5 bases each). This CDR3 reads CASSSITPGTYTDTQYF. The CDR3 bases are TGTGCCAGCAGTTCAATTACGCCCGGGACCTACACAGATACGCAGTATTTT.